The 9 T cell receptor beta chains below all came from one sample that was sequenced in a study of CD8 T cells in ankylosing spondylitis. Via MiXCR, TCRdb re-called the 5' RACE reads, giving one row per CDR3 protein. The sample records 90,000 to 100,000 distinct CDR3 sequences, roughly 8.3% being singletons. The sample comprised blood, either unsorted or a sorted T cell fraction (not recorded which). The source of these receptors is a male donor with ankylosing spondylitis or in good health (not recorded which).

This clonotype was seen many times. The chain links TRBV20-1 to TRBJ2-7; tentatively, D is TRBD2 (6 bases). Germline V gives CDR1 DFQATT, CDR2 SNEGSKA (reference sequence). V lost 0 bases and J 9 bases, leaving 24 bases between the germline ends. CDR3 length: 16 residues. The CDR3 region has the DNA TGCAGTGCTAGAGATCCCTCCGATGGGGGACTTGGGTGGCAGTACTTC. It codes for CSARDPSDGGLGWQYF.

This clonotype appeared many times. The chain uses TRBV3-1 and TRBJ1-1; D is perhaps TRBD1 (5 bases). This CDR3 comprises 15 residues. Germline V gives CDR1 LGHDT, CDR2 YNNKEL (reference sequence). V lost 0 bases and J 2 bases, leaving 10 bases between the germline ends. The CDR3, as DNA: TGTGCCAGCAGCCAAGATCGGGGGACTAACACTGAAGCTTTCTTT. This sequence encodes CASSQDRGTNTEAFF.

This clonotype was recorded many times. As DNA, the CDR3 is TGCGCCAGCAGCCAAGTGGCGGGACAGGGGGTGACAGATACGCAGTATTTT. Its protein is CASSQVAGQGVTDTQYF. The genes are TRBV4-3 and TRBJ2-3; 11 bases fit TRBD1. The CDR3 loop spans 17 amino acids. CDR1 is LGHNA and CDR2 is YSLEER in the germline V gene. Losses at the gene ends were 1 base for V and 3 bases for J; bases not matched to a gene: 6.

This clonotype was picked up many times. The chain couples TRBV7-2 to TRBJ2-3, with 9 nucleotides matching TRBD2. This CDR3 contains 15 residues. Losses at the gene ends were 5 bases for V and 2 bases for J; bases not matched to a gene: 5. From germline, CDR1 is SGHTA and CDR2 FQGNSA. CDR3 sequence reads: CASSPLAGYTDTQYF. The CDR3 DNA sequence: TGTGCCAGCAGCCCCCTAGCGGGGTACACAGATACGCAGTATTTT.

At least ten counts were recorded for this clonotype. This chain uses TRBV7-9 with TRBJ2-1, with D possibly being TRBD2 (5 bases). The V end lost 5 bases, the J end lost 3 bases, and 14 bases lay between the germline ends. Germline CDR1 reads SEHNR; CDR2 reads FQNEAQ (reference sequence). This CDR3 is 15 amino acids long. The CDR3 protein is CASSRSAGNYNEQFF. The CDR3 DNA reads TGTGCCAGCAGCCGTTCGGCGGGTAACTACAATGAGCAGTTCTTC.

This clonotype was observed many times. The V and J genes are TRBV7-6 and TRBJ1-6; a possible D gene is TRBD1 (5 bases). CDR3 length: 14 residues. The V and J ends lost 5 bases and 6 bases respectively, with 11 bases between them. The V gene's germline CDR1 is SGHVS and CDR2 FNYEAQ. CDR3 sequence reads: CASSTDSLNSPLHF. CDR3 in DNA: TGTGCCAGCAGCACCGACAGTCTTAATTCACCCCTCCACTTT.

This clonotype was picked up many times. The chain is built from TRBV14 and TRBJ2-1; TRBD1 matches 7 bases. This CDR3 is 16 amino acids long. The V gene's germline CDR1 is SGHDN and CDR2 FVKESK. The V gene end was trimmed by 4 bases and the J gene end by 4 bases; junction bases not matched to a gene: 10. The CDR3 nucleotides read TGTGCCAGCAGCCGCCGGGACAGAAACTTTTACAATGAGCAGTTCTTC. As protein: CASSRRDRNFYNEQFF.

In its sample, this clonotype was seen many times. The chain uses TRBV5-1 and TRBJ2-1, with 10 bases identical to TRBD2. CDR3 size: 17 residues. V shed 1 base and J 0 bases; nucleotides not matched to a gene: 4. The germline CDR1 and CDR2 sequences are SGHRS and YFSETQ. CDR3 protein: CASSLQLAGYSYNEQFF. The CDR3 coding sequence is TGCGCCAGCAGCTTGCAACTAGCGGGATACTCCTACAATGAGCAGTTCTTC.

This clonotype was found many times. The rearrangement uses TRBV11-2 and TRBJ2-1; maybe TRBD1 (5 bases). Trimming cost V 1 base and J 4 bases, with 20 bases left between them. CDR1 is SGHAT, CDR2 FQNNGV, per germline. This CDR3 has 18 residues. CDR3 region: CASSLVRGMGLVYNEQFF. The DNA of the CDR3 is TGTGCCAGCAGCTTAGTAAGGGGCATGGGGCTAGTGTACAATGAGCAGTTCTTC. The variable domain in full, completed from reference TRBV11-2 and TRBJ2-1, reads EAGVAQSPRYKIIEKRQSVAFWCNPISGHATLYWYQQILGQGPKLLIQFQNNGVVDDSQLPKDRFSAERLKGVDSTLKIQPAKLEDSAVYLCASSLVRGMGLVYNEQFFGPGTRLTVL.